The 25 T cell receptor beta chains below were found in one sample sequenced in a study of T-cell reconstitution after alpha-beta-depleted transplantation in children. Unique molecular identifiers were used to barcode this TCRbeta library. TCRdb re-derived calls from the PCR reads in MiXCR, one entry per CDR3 protein. The table has roughly 74,000 distinct CDR3 sequences, roughly 20% seen once. This sample comprised PBMCs, mostly from graft donor cells, obtained 360 days after TCRalphabeta/CD19-depleted stem cell transplant. The receptors originated from a male patient aged 2 to 9 who had a stem cell transplant for acute lymphoblastic leukemia, so the T cells may come from the graft donor.

V gene TRBV5-1 combines with J gene TRBJ1-1, with 7 bases fitting TRBD1. Germline CDR1 SGHRS, CDR2 YFSETQ. V dropped 1 base and J dropped 0; count of bases not matched to a gene: 3. The CDR3 consists of 15 residues. CDR3 amino acids: CASSLTGAMNTEAFF. The CDR3 nucleotides are TGCGCCAGCAGCTTGACAGGGGCAATGAACACTGAAGCTTTCTTT.

This clonotype was recorded many times. The CDR3 loop reads CASGQGAGYNEQFF. The CDR3 DNA reads TGTGCCAGTGGACAGGGGGCTGGCTACAATGAGCAGTTCTTC. J is TRBJ2-1 and V is TRBV30, with TRBD1 matching 11 bases. This CDR3 is 14 amino acids long. The V and J ends lost 8 bases and 3 bases, in that order; junction bases with no gene match: 6. Germline V CDR1 and CDR2: GTSNPN, SVGIG (reference sequence).

This clonotype showed up many times. This chain links TRBV3-1 with TRBJ2-7; maybe TRBD2 (5 bases). There are 13 residues in the CDR3. Germline loops: CDR1 LGHDT, CDR2 YNNKEL (reference sequence). V lost 4 bases to trimming and J lost 6 bases, with 13 bases between them. The CDR3 reads CASSPTTSIEQYF. The CDR3 region has the DNA TGTGCCAGCAGCCCTACAACTAGTATCGAGCAGTACTTC.

CDR3 sequence: CASSLWFRSSGRRGETQYF. The CDR3 DNA is TGTGCCAGCAGCTTGTGGTTTAGGTCTAGCGGGAGGCGGGGAGAGACCCAGTACTTC. The rearrangement joins TRBV5-4 to TRBJ2-5; 11 nucleotides match TRBD2. Germline assignment: CDR1 SGHNT and CDR2 YYREEE (reference sequence). With V trimmed by 1 base and J by 4 bases, 15 bases remained unmatched. This CDR3 comprises 19 residues.

This chain connects TRBV5-5 to TRBJ2-7; maybe TRBD1 (5 bases). CDR3 length equals 14 residues. The ends were cut back, 2 bases at V and 3 bases at J, with 12 bases in the middle. The germline V gene has CDR1 SGHKS and CDR2 YYEKEE (reference sequence). In DNA, the CDR3 is TGTGCCAGCAGCTTCCTGGGGCTGCACTACGAGCAGTACTTC. Translation gives CASSFLGLHYEQYF.

This clonotype was counted a few times. The V and J genes are TRBV15 and TRBJ2-3, with TRBD2 as a possible D gene (5 bases). The CDR3 runs 16 residues. CDR1 LNHNV and CDR2 YYDKDF come from the germline V gene (reference sequence). V was shortened by 1 base and J by 2 bases, with 13 bases between the two germline ends. CDR3 sequence (DNA): TGTGCCACCAGCAGAGGGCGGAGCGGAGCCACAGATACGCAGTATTTT. Protein sequence: CATSRGRSGATDTQYF.

This clonotype occurred a few times. The chain couples TRBV5-1 to TRBJ2-3; 11 bases fit TRBD2. Germline V CDR1 and CDR2: SGHRS, YFSETQ. The CDR3 totals 18 residues. With 0 bases clipped from V and 4 bases from J, the junction kept 10 bases outside the gene matches. DNA for the CDR3: TGCGCCAGCAGCTTGGAAGGGACTAGCGGACCCTCGCCAGATACGCAGTATTTT. As protein: CASSLEGTSGPSPDTQYF.

This clonotype was recorded a few times. This chain joins TRBV10-3 and TRBJ2-7, with TRBD1 as a possible D gene (5 bases). Germline loops: CDR1 ENHRY, CDR2 SYGVKD. The CDR3 is 14 amino acids. Trimming removed 1 base at V and 0 bases at J, with 7 bases between. In DNA form, the CDR3 reads TGTGCCATCAGTGAGTACCAGGGCTCCTACGAGCAGTACTTC. It encodes CAISEYQGSYEQYF.

This clonotype was detected only a few times. CDR3 bases: TGCAGTGCTGACAGGGTATATGAGCAGTACTTC. Translated: CSADRVYEQYF. J is TRBJ2-7 and V is TRBV20-1; 7 nucleotides match TRBD1. The J segment lost 7 bases and the V segment lost 5 bases, leaving 5 bases of the junction unmatched. The germline gives CDR1 DFQATT, CDR2 SNEGSKA (reference sequence). The CDR3 extends over 11 amino acids.

This chain connects TRBV24-1 to TRBJ2-1; D call uncertain. The CDR3 has 15 residues. V was pared by 4 bases and J by 3 bases, with 12 bases between. Germline lookup yields CDR1 KGHDR and CDR2 SFDVKD. The chain's CDR3 is CATSDPKTFYNEQFF. For the CDR3, the DNA is TGTGCCACCAGTGACCCCAAGACATTCTACAATGAGCAGTTCTTC.

The table lists this clonotype with a few counts. This rearrangement joins TRBV27 to TRBJ2-1; tentative D call: TRBD2 (5 bases). Germline loops: CDR1 MNHEY, CDR2 SMNVEV (reference sequence). The V and J ends lost 2 bases and 4 bases respectively, with 12 bases between them. The CDR3 contains 15 residues. CDR3 in amino acids: CASSLRGFLYNEQFF. The CDR3, as DNA: TGTGCCAGCAGTTTAAGAGGGTTCCTATACAATGAGCAGTTCTTC.

This clonotype showed up just a few times. J is TRBJ2-3 and V is TRBV12-3 or TRBV12-4; 7 bases agree with TRBD2. J lost 2 bases, V lost 5 bases, and 1 base had no gene match. CDR3 size: 13 residues. CDR3 bases: TGTGCCAGCAGTCGGGACTACACAGATACGCAGTATTTT. Translation: CASSRDYTDTQYF.

At least ten counts were recorded for this clonotype. This chain connects TRBV20-1 to TRBJ2-5, with 9 bases that match TRBD2. This CDR3 is 14 amino acids long. In germline, CDR1 is DFQATT, CDR2 SNEGSKA (reference sequence). Trimming removed 0 bases from V and 4 bases from J; junction bases left unmatched: 3. The CDR3 region has the DNA TGCAGTGCTAGAGATCCACTAGCGGGAGAGACCCAGTACTTC. Translating it yields CSARDPLAGETQYF.

This clonotype was observed a few times. The chain joins TRBV7-7 to TRBJ2-5, with D possibly being TRBD2 (6 bases). The V and J ends lost 3 bases and 5 bases respectively, with 10 bases between them. The CDR3 is made up of 13 amino acids. Germline V gene lookup returns CDR1 SSHAT and CDR2 FNYEAQ (reference sequence). The CDR3 loop is CASSLTRGETQYF. The CDR3 DNA follows: TGTGCCAGCAGCTTGACTAGAGGGGAGACCCAGTACTTC.

This clonotype was counted a few times. The chain has TRBV2 and TRBJ2-7; TRBD2 matches at 7 bases. V lost 6 bases, J lost 4 bases, and 9 bases stayed unmatched. The CDR3 contains 14 residues. Germline CDR1 reads SNHLY; CDR2 reads FYNNEI. CDR3 protein: CASRRGRAEYEQYF. In DNA, the CDR3 is TGTGCCAGCAGACGGGGGAGGGCAGAGTACGAGCAGTACTTC.

This clonotype has only one observation. The V call is TRBV29-1, the J call TRBJ1-5; D might be TRBD1 (6 bases). Germline CDR1 reads SQVTM; CDR2 reads ANQGSEA. Trimming left V 4 bases short and J 7 bases short, with 11 bases between. The CDR3 contains 12 residues. The CDR3 loop is CSVGPGDQPQHF. The CDR3 DNA reads as TGCAGCGTTGGGCCAGGGGACCAGCCCCAGCATTTT.

The chain employs TRBV4-1 and TRBJ1-2; D is undetermined. The CDR3 is 14 residues long. Germline V gene lookup returns CDR1 MGHRA and CDR2 YSYEKL. Trimming cost V 0 bases and J 8 bases, with 13 bases left between them. The CDR3 DNA follows: TGCGCCAGCAGCCAAGATATAACAAGGTACGGCTACACCTTC. Amino acids: CASSQDITRYGYTF.

In this sample, this clonotype turned up a few times. The gene calls are TRBV5-1 and TRBJ2-2, with D perhaps matching TRBD2 (6 bases). The V end lost 2 bases, the J end lost 7 bases, and 15 bases lay between the germline ends. The germline gives CDR1 SGHRS, CDR2 YFSETQ. CDR3 length: 15 amino acids. The CDR3 nucleotides read TGCGCCAGCAGCTTCCCGGGACGCGGGGTCGGGGAGCTGTTTTTT. Translating gives CASSFPGRGVGELFF.

The chain has TRBV11-3 and TRBJ1-6, with 7 nucleotides matching TRBD1. This CDR3 comprises 15 residues. The V and J ends lost 1 base and 6 bases, in that order; junction bases with no gene match: 3. Per germline, CDR1 SGHNT and CDR2 YENEEA. The CDR3 sequence: CASSLAGTANSPLHF. The CDR3 bases are TGTGCCAGCAGCTTAGCCGGGACAGCTAATTCACCCCTCCACTTT. Complete variable domain (other parts from reference TRBV11-3 and TRBJ1-6): EAGVVQSPRYKIIEKKQPVAFWCNPISGHNTLYWYLQNLGQGPELLIRYENEEAVDDSQLPKDRFSAERLKGVDSTLKIQPAELGDSAVYLCASSLAGTANSPLHFGNGTRLTVT.

This clonotype was counted only a few times. V gene TRBV20-1 combines with J gene TRBJ2-7, with 11 bases lining up with TRBD1. The V and J ends lost 1 base and 3 bases, in that order; junction bases with no gene match: 2. The CDR3 sequence is 14 residues long. Germline V lookup: CDR1 DFQATT, CDR2 SNEGSKA (reference sequence). The CDR3 coding sequence is TGCAGTGCTAGAGGGACAGGGGGCCGCTACGAGCAGTACTTC. Its translation is CSARGTGGRYEQYF.

Ten or more counts support this clonotype. The chain uses TRBV12-3 or TRBV12-4 and TRBJ2-1, with D maybe TRBD2 (6 bases). There are 14 residues in the CDR3. V lost 0 bases to trimming and J lost 6 bases, with 9 bases between them. In nucleotides, the CDR3 is TGTGCCAGCAGTTTAGCGTTAGCGGTCAATGAGCAGTTCTTC. It translates to CASSLALAVNEQFF.

V gene TRBV7-2 combines with J gene TRBJ2-7; no definite D call. CDR3 size: 13 residues. The V and J ends lost 3 bases and 5 bases respectively, with 11 bases between them. CDR1 SGHTA and CDR2 FQGNSA come from the germline V gene. The CDR3 here is CASSFYKLHEQYF. DNA for the CDR3: TGTGCCAGCAGCTTTTACAAACTCCACGAGCAGTACTTC.

J is TRBJ2-3 and V is TRBV28, with a possible D match to TRBD2 (6 bases). V gave up 3 bases and J gave up 9 bases, with 19 bases separating them. The germline CDR1 and CDR2 sequences are MDHEN and SYDVKM. The CDR3 has 15 amino acids. CDR3 sequence: CASSFGGLPRATQYF. CDR3 in DNA: TGTGCCAGCAGTTTTGGGGGACTCCCCAGGGCCACGCAGTATTTT.

In this sample, this clonotype turned up a few times. CDR3 coding DNA: TGTGCCAGCAGCTTAGATCTGGCGGGAGCGTCCTACAATGAGCAGTTCTTC. Translation: CASSLDLAGASYNEQFF. The chain couples TRBV11-2 to TRBJ2-1; 7 bases are a match to TRBD2. The junction had 6 bases not matched to a gene; V was cut back by 0 bases and J by 1 base. Germline V lookup: CDR1 SGHAT, CDR2 FQNNGV. This CDR3 has 17 residues.

This chain links TRBV10-2 with TRBJ2-2; maybe TRBD2 (6 bases). CDR1 WSHSY and CDR2 SAAADI come from the germline V gene. The CDR3 has 13 residues. The V end was cut by 7 bases, the J end by 5 bases, with 11 bases between. The CDR3 spells CASIPGETGELFF. CDR3 nucleotide sequence: TGCGCCAGCATACCGGGGGAAACCGGGGAGCTGTTTTTT.